The 32 T cell receptor beta chains in this list originate from one sample, sequenced in a study of CD8+ T cells in alopecia areata. RNA, once extracted, was reverse transcribed into cDNA for use as the sequencing template. TCRdb's table, derived via immunoSEQ multiplex PCR, lists solely in-frame clones and lacks some. This table has approximately 120,000 clones, around 48% appearing once. The sequencing input was NKG2D-low CD8+ T cells sorted from blood. All receptors come from a human donor with alopecia areata.

This clone occurred a few times. The V gene is TRBV28, the J gene TRBJ1-2; D unclear. CDR1 and CDR2 (germline): MDHEN, SYDVKM. The ends were cut back, 3 bases at V and 5 bases at J, with 10 bases in the middle. The CDR3 runs to 13 residues. The CDR3 is CASSFGVGYGYTF. CDR3 in DNA: TGTGCCAGCAGTTTTGGGGTGGGATATGGCTACACCTTC.

The CDR3 DNA reads as TGTGCCAGCAGAGACACAGATACGCAGTATTTT. It translates to CASRDTDTQYF. V and J are TRBV2 and TRBJ2-3; no reliable D call. CDR3 length: 11 amino acids. The V gene lost 6 bases and the J gene lost 2 bases, with 3 bases spanning the gap. The V gene's germline CDR1 is SNHLY and CDR2 FYNNEI.

The chain joins TRBV2 to TRBJ2-1; a possible D gene is TRBD1 (6 bases). Germline V CDR1 and CDR2: SNHLY, FYNNEI. The CDR3 sequence is 11 residues long. V dropped 5 bases and J dropped 10 bases, with 9 bases sitting between them. CDR3 nucleotide sequence: TGTGCCAGCAGTTCAGGGGCAGAGCAGTTCTTC. It codes for CASSSGAEQFF.

J is TRBJ2-7 and V is TRBV29-1; no reliable D call. Between the trimmed V and J ends, which lost 4 bases and 3 bases, there was a span of 10 bases. This CDR3 spans 12 amino acids. Germline V gene data show CDR1 as SQVTM and CDR2 as ANQGSEA. CDR3 DNA sequence: TGCAGCGTTGGTACTAATCTCTACGAGCAGTACTTC. Encoded protein: CSVGTNLYEQYF.

The gene calls are TRBV29-1 and TRBJ2-7; 13 bases fit TRBD2. Per the germline V gene, CDR1 is SQVTM and CDR2 is ANQGSEA. J gave up 2 bases and V 7 bases, and 11 bases lay outside the gene matches. The CDR3 sequence is 16 residues long. CDR3 sequence (DNA): TGCAGCGCAAATCTCCAGGGGACTAGCGGGACCTACGAGCAGTACTTC. Translating gives CSANLQGTSGTYEQYF.

The CDR3 nucleotides read TGTGCCTGGACCGCGGGCGGGGAGCTGTTTTTT. Protein product: CAWTAGGELFF. The chain is built from TRBV30 and TRBJ2-2; D perhaps matches TRBD2 (5 bases). CDR3 length equals 11 residues. CDR1 is GTSNPN and CDR2 is SVGIG in the germline V gene (reference sequence). Trimming removed 4 bases from V and 7 bases from J, with 7 bases in between. Supplemented by reference TRBV30 and TRBJ2-2, the full variable domain reads SQTIHQWPATLVQPVGSPLSLECTVEGTSNPNLYWYRQAAGRGLQLLFYSVGIGQISSEVPQNLSASRPQDRQFILSSKKLLLSDSGFYLCAWTAGGELFFGEGSRLTVL.

The chain uses TRBV29-1 and TRBJ2-3; no firm D call. CDR1 SQVTM and CDR2 ANQGSEA come from the germline V gene. This CDR3 contains 14 residues. Trimming pared 0 bases from V and 0 bases from J, leaving 7 bases between. The CDR3 loop is CSVEDLDSTDTQYF. CDR3 nucleotide sequence: TGCAGCGTTGAAGATCTCGACAGCACAGATACGCAGTATTTT.

The sample holds a few counts of this clone. The chain recombines TRBV19 with TRBJ2-1; D possibly corresponds to TRBD1 (6 bases). The CDR3 consists of 14 residues. CDR1 is LNHDA and CDR2 is SQIVND in the germline V gene (reference sequence). Trimming stripped 3 bases from V and 7 bases from J, with 13 bases between. This CDR3 reads CASSIRTEVNEQFF. DNA of the CDR3: TGTGCCAGTAGTATCCGGACAGAGGTAAATGAGCAGTTCTTC.

This chain connects TRBV29-1 to TRBJ2-7; the D is unclear. Germline V CDR1 and CDR2: SQVTM, ANQGSEA. The CDR3 has 12 residues. V was shortened by 1 base and J by 5 bases, with 9 bases between the two germline ends. CDR3 loop: CSVEVQPHEQYF. The CDR3 DNA reads as TGCAGCGTTGAAGTTCAACCGCACGAGCAGTACTTC.

The chain links TRBV29-1 to TRBJ1-1; D is undetermined. With 0 bases removed from V and 6 bases from J, the gap between germline ends came to 8 bases. This CDR3 has 12 amino acids. Germline CDR1 reads SQVTM; CDR2 reads ANQGSEA. CDR3: CSVEEEGPEAFF. The CDR3, as DNA: TGCAGCGTTGAAGAGGAGGGCCCTGAAGCTTTCTTT. Full variable domain (rest looked up from reference TRBV29-1 and TRBJ1-1): SAVISQKPSRDICQRGTSLTIQCQVDSQVTMMFWYRQQPGQSLTLIATANQGSEATYESGFVIDKFPISRPNLTFSTLTVSNMSPEDSSIYLCSVEEEGPEAFFGQGTRLTVV.

This clone was recorded a few times. The chain employs TRBV29-1 and TRBJ2-7; the match to TRBD1 covers 9 bases. CDR1 and CDR2 (germline): SQVTM, ANQGSEA. The CDR3 consists of 12 residues. The ends lost 6 bases at V and 5 bases at J; junction bases unmatched: 5. DNA of the CDR3: TGCAGCGTCGCGGGACAGGGAAACGAGCAGTACTTC. Its protein is CSVAGQGNEQYF.

The chain employs TRBV27 and TRBJ2-3; D call uncertain. CDR1 is MNHEY, CDR2 SMNVEV, per germline (reference sequence). This CDR3 is 12 amino acids long. Between the trimmed V and J ends, which lost 5 bases and 1 base, there was a span of 4 bases. This CDR3 is CASSARTDTQYF. The CDR3 DNA sequence: TGTGCCAGCAGTGCCCGCACAGATACGCAGTATTTT.

This clone occurred a few times. V gene TRBV29-1 combines with J gene TRBJ1-1, with D unresolved. V lost 3 bases and J lost 1, with 9 bases in between. Germline CDR1 reads SQVTM; CDR2 reads ANQGSEA. This CDR3 has 13 amino acids. As DNA, the CDR3 is TGCAGCGTTGAGTTCGAAGAGAACACTGAAGCTTTCTTT. Its protein product is CSVEFEENTEAFF.

The V and J genes are TRBV5-1 and TRBJ2-5; D unresolved. Trimming took off 3 bases at V and 1 base at J, with 13 bases between the two ends. The CDR3 extends over 15 amino acids. Germline CDR1 SGHRS, CDR2 YFSETQ. CDR3 amino acids: CASSSQTPIQETQYF. The CDR3 nucleotides are TGCGCCAGCAGCTCTCAGACCCCAATCCAAGAGACCCAGTACTTC.

The gene calls are TRBV29-1 and TRBJ1-2; D is ambiguous. Trimming pared 3 bases from V and 2 bases from J, leaving 4 bases between. Germline CDR1 is SQVTM and CDR2 is ANQGSEA. The CDR3 is made up of 11 amino acids. The CDR3 sequence is CSVDRNYGYTF. The CDR3 nucleotides read TGCAGCGTTGACAGGAACTATGGCTACACCTTC. The variable domain in full, with the rest retrieved from reference TRBV29-1 and TRBJ1-2, is SAVISQKPSRDICQRGTSLTIQCQVDSQVTMMFWYRQQPGQSLTLIATANQGSEATYESGFVIDKFPISRPNLTFSTLTVSNMSPEDSSIYLCSVDRNYGYTFGSGTRLTVV.

The rearrangement links TRBV29-1 to TRBJ1-2; D is uncertain. Germline-derived CDR1 and CDR2 are SQVTM and ANQGSEA. This CDR3 region has 12 residues. V was shortened by 3 bases and J by 4 bases, with 9 bases between the two germline ends. CDR3 residues: CSVEWGGYGYTF. The CDR3 region has the DNA TGCAGCGTTGAGTGGGGTGGCTATGGCTACACCTTC.

The chain uses TRBV2 and TRBJ2-2; TRBD2 aligns across 12 bases. Germline V lookup: CDR1 SNHLY, CDR2 FYNNEI. The CDR3 consists of 16 residues. The V segment lost 7 bases and the J segment 2 bases; nucleotides outside the gene matches: 5. The CDR3 is CASTRTSGINTGELFF. Written as DNA, the CDR3 is TGTGCCAGCACGAGGACTAGCGGGATCAACACCGGGGAGCTGTTTTTT.

In this sample, this clone turned up a few times. The V gene is TRBV14, the J gene TRBJ2-7; unclear D gene. This CDR3 region has 12 residues. The ends were cut back, 0 bases at V and 7 bases at J, with 7 bases in the middle. The germline CDR1 and CDR2 sequences are SGHDN and FVKESK. CDR3 in DNA: TGTGCCAGCAGCCAAGAGCCAAAAGAGCAGTACTTC. Its protein is CASSQEPKEQYF.

J is TRBJ2-5 and V is TRBV28; TRBD1 matches 8 bases. The V segment lost 3 bases and the J segment 2 bases; nucleotides outside the gene matches: 8. The germline V gene encodes CDR1 MDHEN and CDR2 SYDVKM. This CDR3 region has 16 residues. The CDR3 DNA is TGTGCCAGCAGTTTCGAACCGGGACAGGAACAAGAGACCCAGTACTTC. As protein: CASSFEPGQEQETQYF.

This clone turned up a few times. The V and J genes are TRBV2 and TRBJ2-1, with 7 positions matching TRBD2. With 4 bases clipped from V and 3 bases from J, the junction kept 9 bases outside the gene matches. CDR3 length equals 16 residues. Germline CDR1 SNHLY, CDR2 FYNNEI. This CDR3 reads CASSALVGGSYNEQFF. CDR3 sequence (DNA): TGTGCCAGCAGTGCACTTGTTGGCGGGAGCTACAATGAGCAGTTCTTC.

The chain is built from TRBV30 and TRBJ2-3; D remains unclear. Germline V gene sequence: CDR1 GTSNPN, CDR2 SVGIG (reference sequence). V lost 0 bases to trimming and J lost 1 base, with 5 bases between them. CDR3 length equals 13 residues. CDR3 protein: CAWSVMGTDTQYF. CDR3 sequence (DNA): TGTGCCTGGAGTGTAATGGGCACAGATACGCAGTATTTT.

The chain uses TRBV29-1 and TRBJ2-7; D perhaps matches TRBD1 (6 bases). The CDR3 loop spans 13 amino acids. The V gene lost 6 bases and the J gene lost 0 bases, with 12 bases spanning the gap. In germline, CDR1 is SQVTM, CDR2 ANQGSEA. The CDR3 sequence: CSVTGTTSYEQYF. CDR3 bases: TGCAGCGTAACCGGGACAACCTCCTACGAGCAGTACTTC.

This clone was picked up a small number of times. The rearrangement links TRBV29-1 to TRBJ2-7; D unresolved. The V end lost 4 bases, the J end lost 0 bases, and 13 bases lay between the germline ends. CDR1 is SQVTM and CDR2 is ANQGSEA in the germline V gene. This CDR3 spans 14 amino acids. This CDR3 reads CSVVPFDGSYEQYF. The CDR3 DNA is TGCAGCGTTGTTCCCTTTGACGGCTCCTACGAGCAGTACTTC.

This clone was picked up a small number of times. This chain joins TRBV10-3 and TRBJ1-5; the D gene is possibly TRBD1 (6 bases). The CDR3 totals 15 residues. Germline values: CDR1 ENHRY, CDR2 SYGVKD. V lost 5 bases and J 2 bases, leaving 13 bases between the germline ends. CDR3 nucleotides: TGTGCCATCAGTCGATACAGGGTCCGCAATCAGCCCCAGCATTTT. Protein: CAISRYRVRNQPQHF.

The chain joins TRBV28 to TRBJ2-3; D might be TRBD1 (6 bases). V shed 5 bases and J shed 6 bases, with 21 bases lying between them. Germline V gene sequence: CDR1 MDHEN, CDR2 SYDVKM. The CDR3 length is 16 residues. As DNA, the CDR3 is TGTGCCAGCAGTGACCGGATTGGGGGCCCGGGGGATACGCAGTATTTT. Protein sequence: CASSDRIGGPGDTQYF.

Only a few counts were recorded for this clone. The genes are TRBV27 and TRBJ2-7; tentative D call: TRBD1 (6 bases). The CDR3 is made up of 15 amino acids. The V and J ends lost 4 bases and 2 bases respectively, with 15 bases between them. Germline CDR1 reads MNHEY; CDR2 reads SMNVEV (reference sequence). CDR3 amino acids: CASSSLPTGTYEQYF. The CDR3 bases are TGTGCCAGCAGTTCCCTCCCGACAGGAACCTACGAGCAGTACTTC.

This sequence joins TRBV6-5 and TRBJ2-5, with no clear D. The ends were cut back, 0 bases at V and 2 bases at J, with 10 bases in the middle. The CDR3 totals 15 residues. Germline V gene lookup returns CDR1 MNHEY and CDR2 SVGAGI. CDR3 nucleotide sequence: TGTGCCAGCAGTTACTCCCAGGACCTGCAAGAGACCCAGTACTTC. It codes for CASSYSQDLQETQYF.

J is TRBJ1-1 and V is TRBV5-6, with a tentative D call TRBD1 (5 bases). CDR1 is SGHDT and CDR2 is YYEEEE in the germline V gene. This CDR3 has 14 residues. The V and J ends lost 4 bases and 2 bases respectively, with 12 bases between them. Written as DNA, the CDR3 is TGTGCCAGCAGCCGCGCAGGGTCCAACACTGAAGCTTTCTTT. Translating gives CASSRAGSNTEAFF.

The gene calls are TRBV5-6 and TRBJ2-1; no clear D. This CDR3 contains 12 residues. V shed 3 bases and J shed 9 bases, with 10 bases lying between them. From germline, CDR1 is SGHDT and CDR2 YYEEEE. CDR3 nucleotides: TGTGCCAGCAGCTCGAACAACGGTGAGCAGTTCTTC. This codes for CASSSNNGEQFF. The variable domain in full, with the rest retrieved from reference TRBV5-6 and TRBJ2-1, is DAGVTQSPTHLIKTRGQQVTLRCSPKSGHDTVSWYQQALGQGPQFIFQYYEEEERQRGNFPDRFSGHQFPNYSSELNVNALLLGDSALYLCASSSNNGEQFFGPGTRLTVL.

This clone came up many times. This chain uses TRBV7-9 with TRBJ2-1; perhaps D is TRBD1 or TRBD2 (5 bases each). This CDR3 is built from 14 residues. Germline assignment: CDR1 SEHNR and CDR2 FQNEAQ (reference sequence). V shed 4 bases and J shed 5 bases, with 12 bases lying between them. The CDR3 DNA reads TGTGCCAGCAGCTCGGAGGACAACGACAATGAGCAGTTCTTC. As protein: CASSSEDNDNEQFF.

V is TRBV29-1 and J is TRBJ2-5; D possibly matches TRBD1 or TRBD2 (5 bases each). The CDR3 sequence is 14 residues long. The ends were cut back, 6 bases at V and 5 bases at J, with 19 bases in the middle. Germline V gene data show CDR1 as SQVTM and CDR2 as ANQGSEA. CDR3 protein: CSVAPGPRGETQYF. CDR3 coding DNA: TGCAGCGTGGCCCCGGGACCGAGAGGGGAGACCCAGTACTTC.

A few counts support this clone. V and J are TRBV29-1 and TRBJ2-1; D perhaps matches TRBD1 (5 bases). V was shortened by 0 bases and J by 5 bases, with 5 bases between the two germline ends. Germline CDR1 reads SQVTM; CDR2 reads ANQGSEA. The CDR3 has 12 amino acids. CDR3 sequence reads: CSVEEGDNEQFF. The CDR3 bases are TGCAGCGTTGAAGAAGGGGACAATGAGCAGTTCTTC.